A single sample gave rise to the 11 T cell receptor beta chains below, sequenced in a study of CD8 T cells in Susac syndrome (dated by TCRdb to between 2018 and 2021). Library method: the immunoSEQ multiplex PCR assay. RNA was extracted using the RNeasy kit, and about 0.45 to 1 ug of the RNA was reverse transcribed with random hexamers. TCRdb's own reprocessing of the public reads used fastp at Q25 and MiXCR and kept productive beta chains. Duplicate CDR3 protein sequences are folded into a single record with the most common DNA and genes. The sample table records 170,000 or so distinct CDR3 sequences; roughly 95% of these occur just once. Of the sample, about 0.12% is held by the ten largest clones. The sample consisted of CD4+ T cells from PBMCs. These receptors all stem from a human donor with Susac syndrome.

The chain combines TRBV24-1 with TRBJ1-2; 7 positions match TRBD1. CDR3 size: 12 residues. Germline V gives CDR1 KGHDR, CDR2 SFDVKD. V shed 8 bases and J 7 bases; nucleotides not matched to a gene: 6. The CDR3 here is CATKDRRGGYTF. Here the CDR3 DNA reads TGTGCCACCAAGGACAGGAGGGGTGGCTACACCTTC.

The chain recombines TRBV28 with TRBJ1-2; D is uncertain. The CDR3 covers 13 residues. The germline V gene has CDR1 MDHEN and CDR2 SYDVKM. Trimming left V 1 base short and J 4 bases short, with 7 bases between. The CDR3 nucleotides read TGTGCCAGCAGTTTATTAGGCGGCTATGGCTACACCTTC. Encoded protein: CASSLLGGYGYTF.

The rearrangement links TRBV30 to TRBJ2-1; 11 positions agree with TRBD2. From germline, CDR1 is GTSNPN and CDR2 SVGIG (reference sequence). The CDR3 is made up of 14 amino acids. V shed 0 bases, J shed 6 bases, and the junction held 1 base outside the gene matches. The CDR3 nucleotides are TGTGCCTGGAGTGTACTAGCGGGAGTCAATGAGCAGTTCTTC. This sequence encodes CAWSVLAGVNEQFF.

This chain links TRBV28 with TRBJ1-5; weak D call: TRBD1 (6 bases). From germline, CDR1 is MDHEN and CDR2 SYDVKM. V lost 3 bases and J 6 bases, leaving 15 bases between the germline ends. The CDR3 extends over 15 amino acids. The DNA for the CDR3 is TGTGCCAGCAGTTTGACAGGAGGCGGGCCTCAGCCCCAGCATTTT. Amino acids: CASSLTGGGPQPQHF.

The chain combines TRBV5-1 with TRBJ2-7; D is perhaps TRBD1 (5 bases). This CDR3 region has 13 residues. V was cut by 0 bases and J by 6 bases, with 10 bases left in between. The germline V gene has CDR1 SGHRS and CDR2 YFSETQ. CDR3 in DNA: TGCGCCAGCAGCTTGGGAAGGGGCTTCGAGCAGTACTTC. As protein: CASSLGRGFEQYF. Supplemented by reference TRBV5-1 and TRBJ2-7, the full variable domain reads KAGVTQTPRYLIKTRGQQVTLSCSPISGHRSVSWYQQTPGQGLQFLFEYFSETQRNKGNFPGRFSGRQFSNSRSEMNVSTLELGDSALYLCASSLGRGFEQYFGPGTRLTVT.

V gene TRBV5-1 combines with J gene TRBJ2-1; TRBD2 agrees at 7 bases. Germline V CDR1 and CDR2: SGHRS, YFSETQ. The CDR3 extends over 16 amino acids. Trimming cost V 0 bases and J 3 bases; bases outside gene matches: 6. The CDR3 spells CASSLDGGSGYNEQFF. CDR3 DNA: TGCGCCAGCAGCTTGGATGGCGGGAGCGGCTACAATGAGCAGTTCTTC.

The V and J genes are TRBV6-2 or TRBV6-3 and TRBJ1-1; D unresolved. Germline values: CDR1 MNHEY, CDR2 SVGEGT. Trimming pared 6 bases from V and 5 bases from J, leaving 22 bases between. The CDR3 length is 16 residues. CDR3 region: CASSLLTTHARTEAFF. Written as DNA, the CDR3 is TGTGCCAGCAGCCTCCTGACAACCCACGCGAGAACTGAAGCTTTCTTT.

The V gene is TRBV6-5, the J gene TRBJ2-1; TRBD1 matches at 9 bases. The V and J ends lost 5 bases and 8 bases, in that order; junction bases with no gene match: 10. The CDR3 is 15 amino acids. CDR1 is MNHEY, CDR2 SVGAGI, per germline. In DNA, the CDR3 is TGTGCCAGCAGTACAACGGGACAGGGTGTGCATGAGCAGTTCTTC. This translates into CASSTTGQGVHEQFF.

The V call is TRBV15, the J call TRBJ2-1; the match to TRBD2 covers 9 bases. V dropped 3 bases and J dropped 5; count of bases not matched to a gene: 11. Germline-derived CDR1 and CDR2 are LNHNV and YYDKDF (reference sequence). This CDR3 has 17 residues. The DNA of the CDR3 is TGTGCCACCAGCAGGCCCGGGACTAGCTCAAGACACAATGAGCAGTTCTTC. Encoded protein: CATSRPGTSSRHNEQFF.

The rearrangement links TRBV9 to TRBJ1-2, with a possible D match to TRBD1 (6 bases). Trimming left V 5 bases short and J 6 bases short, with 17 bases between. The CDR3 spans 14 residues. Germline CDR1 is SGDLS and CDR2 is YYNGEE. The CDR3 here is CASSTTTGLDGYTF. The CDR3 DNA is TGTGCCAGCAGTACGACCACAGGGTTGGATGGCTACACCTTC. The variable domain in full, completed from reference TRBV9 and TRBJ1-2, reads DSGVTQTPKHLITATGQRVTLRCSPRSGDLSVYWYQQSLDQGLQFLIQYYNGEERAKGNILERFSAQQFPDLHSELNLSSLELGDSALYFCASSTTTGLDGYTFGSGTRLTVV.

The chain carries TRBV11-1 and TRBJ2-5; TRBD1 aligns across 7 bases. With 3 bases clipped from V and 1 base from J, the junction kept 5 bases outside the gene matches. This CDR3 has 15 amino acids. The V gene's germline CDR1 is SGHAT and CDR2 FQDESV (reference sequence). CDR3 residues: CASSFRAGGQETQYF. CDR3 bases: TGTGCCAGCAGCTTCAGGGCAGGGGGCCAAGAGACCCAGTACTTC.